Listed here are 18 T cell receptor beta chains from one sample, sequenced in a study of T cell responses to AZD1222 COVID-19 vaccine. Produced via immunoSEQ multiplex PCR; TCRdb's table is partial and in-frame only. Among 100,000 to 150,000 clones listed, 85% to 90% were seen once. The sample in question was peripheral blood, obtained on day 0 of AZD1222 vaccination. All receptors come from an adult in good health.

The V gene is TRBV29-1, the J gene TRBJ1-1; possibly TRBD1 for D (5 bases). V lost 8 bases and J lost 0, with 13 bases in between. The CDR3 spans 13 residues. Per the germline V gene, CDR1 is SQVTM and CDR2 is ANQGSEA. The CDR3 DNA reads TGCAGCTCCCAGGGAGCCCTGAACACTGAAGCTTTCTTT. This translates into CSSQGALNTEAFF. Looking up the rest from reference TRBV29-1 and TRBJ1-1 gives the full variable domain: SAVISQKPSRDICQRGTSLTIQCQVDSQVTMMFWYRQQPGQSLTLIATANQGSEATYESGFVIDKFPISRPNLTFSTLTVSNMSPEDSSIYLCSSQGALNTEAFFGQGTRLTVV.

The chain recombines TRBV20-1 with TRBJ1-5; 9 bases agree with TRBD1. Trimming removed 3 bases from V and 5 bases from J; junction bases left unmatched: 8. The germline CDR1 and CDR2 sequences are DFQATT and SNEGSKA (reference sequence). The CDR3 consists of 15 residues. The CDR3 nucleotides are TGCAGTGCTAGTAAACAGGGGGCGCCGGATCAGCCCCAGCATTTT. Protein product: CSASKQGAPDQPQHF.

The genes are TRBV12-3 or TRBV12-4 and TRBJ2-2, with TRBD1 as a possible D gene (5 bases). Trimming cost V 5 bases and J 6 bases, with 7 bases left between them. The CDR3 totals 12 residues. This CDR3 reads CASSMGPGELFF. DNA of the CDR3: TGTGCCAGCAGTATGGGGCCCGGGGAGCTGTTTTTT.

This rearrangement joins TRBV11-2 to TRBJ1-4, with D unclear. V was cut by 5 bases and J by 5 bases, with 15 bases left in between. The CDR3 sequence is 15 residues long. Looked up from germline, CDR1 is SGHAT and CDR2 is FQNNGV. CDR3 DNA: TGTGCCAGCAGCCCGGCGGGCCAGTTAAATGAAAAACTGTTTTTT. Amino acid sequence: CASSPAGQLNEKLFF.

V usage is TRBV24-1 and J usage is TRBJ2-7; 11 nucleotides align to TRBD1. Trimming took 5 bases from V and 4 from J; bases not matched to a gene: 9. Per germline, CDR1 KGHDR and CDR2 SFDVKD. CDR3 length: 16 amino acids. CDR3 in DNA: TGTGCCACCAGTGGGACCGGGACAGGGGGATTGTACGAGCAGTACTTC. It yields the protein CATSGTGTGGLYEQYF.

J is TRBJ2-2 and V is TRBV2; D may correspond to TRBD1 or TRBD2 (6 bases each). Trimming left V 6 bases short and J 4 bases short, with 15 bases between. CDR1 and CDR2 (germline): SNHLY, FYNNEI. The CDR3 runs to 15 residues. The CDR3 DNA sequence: TGTGCCAGCAGATTGCTACAGGGAGGCACCGGGGAGCTGTTTTTT. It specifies CASRLLQGGTGELFF.

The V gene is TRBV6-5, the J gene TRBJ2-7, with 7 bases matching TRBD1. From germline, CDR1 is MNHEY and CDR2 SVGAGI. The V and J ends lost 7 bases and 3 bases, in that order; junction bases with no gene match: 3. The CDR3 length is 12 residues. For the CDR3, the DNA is TGTGCCAGCATGGGACAGTTCTACGAGCAGTACTTC. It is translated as CASMGQFYEQYF.

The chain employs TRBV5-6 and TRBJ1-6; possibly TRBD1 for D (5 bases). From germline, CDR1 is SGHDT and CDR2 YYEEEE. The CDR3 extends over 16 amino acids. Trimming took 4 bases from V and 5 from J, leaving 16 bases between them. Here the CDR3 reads CASSPWGRSNNSPLHF. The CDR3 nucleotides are TGTGCCAGCAGCCCGTGGGGCCGGAGTAATAATTCACCCCTCCACTTT. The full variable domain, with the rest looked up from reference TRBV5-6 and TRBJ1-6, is DAGVTQSPTHLIKTRGQQVTLRCSPKSGHDTVSWYQQALGQGPQFIFQYYEEEERQRGNFPDRFSGHQFPNYSSELNVNALLLGDSALYLCASSPWGRSNNSPLHFGNGTRLTVT.

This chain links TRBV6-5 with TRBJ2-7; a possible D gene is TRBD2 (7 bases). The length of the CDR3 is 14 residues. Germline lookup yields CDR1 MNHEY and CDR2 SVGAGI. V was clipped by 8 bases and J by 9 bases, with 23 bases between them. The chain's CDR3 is CASLPRGGAAWQYF. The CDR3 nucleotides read TGTGCCAGCCTTCCAAGGGGGGGGGCGGCTTGGCAGTACTTC.

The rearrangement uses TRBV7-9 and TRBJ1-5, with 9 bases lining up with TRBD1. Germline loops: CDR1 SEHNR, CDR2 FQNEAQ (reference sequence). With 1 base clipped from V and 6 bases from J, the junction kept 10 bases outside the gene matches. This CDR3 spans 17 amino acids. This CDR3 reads CASSLDEDRGVSQPQHF. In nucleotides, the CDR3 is TGTGCCAGCAGCTTAGATGAGGACAGGGGTGTGAGTCAGCCCCAGCATTTT.

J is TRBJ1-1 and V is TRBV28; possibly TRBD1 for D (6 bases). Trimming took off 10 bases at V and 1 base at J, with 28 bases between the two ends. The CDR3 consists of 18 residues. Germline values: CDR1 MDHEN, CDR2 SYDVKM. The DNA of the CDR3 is TGTGCCACCAATTTAGAGGGGGACTGGCCCTATACGAACACTGAAGCTTTCTTT. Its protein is CATNLEGDWPYTNTEAFF.

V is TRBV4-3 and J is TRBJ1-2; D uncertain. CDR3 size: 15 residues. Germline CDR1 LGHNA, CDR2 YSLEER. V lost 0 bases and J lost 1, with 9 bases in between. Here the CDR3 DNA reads TGCGCCAGCAGCCAAGATCGGACCCTTAACTATGGCTACACCTTC. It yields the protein CASSQDRTLNYGYTF.

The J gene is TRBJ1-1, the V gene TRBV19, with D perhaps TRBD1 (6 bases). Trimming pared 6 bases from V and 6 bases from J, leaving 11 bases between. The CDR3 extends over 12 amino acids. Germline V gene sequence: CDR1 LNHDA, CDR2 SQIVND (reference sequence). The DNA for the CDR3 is TGTGCCAGTAGCCGCGGACAGTCTGAAGCTTTCTTT. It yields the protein CASSRGQSEAFF.

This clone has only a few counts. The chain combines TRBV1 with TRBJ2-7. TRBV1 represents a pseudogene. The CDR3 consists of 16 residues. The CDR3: CTSSLQTGTGAGEQYF. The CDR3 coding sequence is TGCACCAGCAGCCTCCAAACCGGGACGGGGGCTGGGGAGCAGTACTTC.

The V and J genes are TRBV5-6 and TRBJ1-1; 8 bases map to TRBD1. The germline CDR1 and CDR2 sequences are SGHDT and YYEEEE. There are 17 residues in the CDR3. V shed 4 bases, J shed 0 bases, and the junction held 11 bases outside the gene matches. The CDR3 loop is CASSPRTGKEMNTEAFF. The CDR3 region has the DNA TGTGCCAGCAGCCCCCGGACAGGGAAAGAGATGAACACTGAAGCTTTCTTT.

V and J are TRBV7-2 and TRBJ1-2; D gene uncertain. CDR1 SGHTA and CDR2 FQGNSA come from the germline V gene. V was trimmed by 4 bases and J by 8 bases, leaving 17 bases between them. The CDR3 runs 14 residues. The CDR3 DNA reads TGTGCCAGCAGCTCCAGGACGTCCGGCGGGGGCTACACCTTC. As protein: CASSSRTSGGGYTF.

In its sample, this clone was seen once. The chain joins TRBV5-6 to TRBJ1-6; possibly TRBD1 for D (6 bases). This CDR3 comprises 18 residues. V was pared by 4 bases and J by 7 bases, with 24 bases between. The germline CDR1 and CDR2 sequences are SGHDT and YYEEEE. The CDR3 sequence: CASSPLGGAKRGNSPLHF. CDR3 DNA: TGTGCCAGCAGCCCGCTCGGGGGGGCTAAAAGGGGAAATTCACCCCTCCACTTT. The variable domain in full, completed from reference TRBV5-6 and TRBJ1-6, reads DAGVTQSPTHLIKTRGQQVTLRCSPKSGHDTVSWYQQALGQGPQFIFQYYEEEERQRGNFPDRFSGHQFPNYSSELNVNALLLGDSALYLCASSPLGGAKRGNSPLHFGNGTRLTVT.

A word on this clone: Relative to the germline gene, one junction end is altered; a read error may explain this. The CDR3 DNA is TGTGCTAGCAGCTTAGGCTCGAGACGAGGTACCGGGGAGCTGTTTTTT. Translation: CASSLGSRRGTGELFF. The chain has TRBV7-7 and TRBJ2-2; D is undetermined. The CDR3 covers 16 residues. Germline loops: CDR1 SSHAT, CDR2 FNYEAQ (reference sequence). Combining the CDR3 with reference TRBV7-7 and TRBJ2-2 gives the whole variable domain GAGVSQSPRYKVTKRGQDVTLRCDPISSHATLYWYQQALGQGPEFLTYFNYEAQPDKSGLPSDRFSAERPEGSISTLTIQRTEQRDSAMYRCASSLGSRRGTGELFFGEGSRLTVL.